Here is one TCR beta chain with its context. Assay used: immunoSEQ multiplex PCR; TCRdb lists only in-frame clones, some missing. The sample has about 73,000 clones; around nine tenths are singletons. From germline, CDR1 is MDHEN and CDR2 SYDVKM. V lost 4 bases to trimming and J lost 3 bases; unmatched junction nucleotides: 10. The CDR3 totals 17 residues. This specimen belongs to a study of T cell changes during pregnancy in multiple sclerosis. The gene calls are TRBV28 and TRBJ1-5; TRBD1 matches at 9 bases. Sequenced here: peripheral blood, sampled in the second trimester of pregnancy. The sequence came from a female donor in good health, enrolled as a control in a pregnancy study. The CDR3: CASSYQGTGYANQPQHF. In nucleotides, the CDR3 is TGTGCCAGCAGTTACCAGGGGACAGGGTACGCCAATCAGCCCCAGCATTTT.